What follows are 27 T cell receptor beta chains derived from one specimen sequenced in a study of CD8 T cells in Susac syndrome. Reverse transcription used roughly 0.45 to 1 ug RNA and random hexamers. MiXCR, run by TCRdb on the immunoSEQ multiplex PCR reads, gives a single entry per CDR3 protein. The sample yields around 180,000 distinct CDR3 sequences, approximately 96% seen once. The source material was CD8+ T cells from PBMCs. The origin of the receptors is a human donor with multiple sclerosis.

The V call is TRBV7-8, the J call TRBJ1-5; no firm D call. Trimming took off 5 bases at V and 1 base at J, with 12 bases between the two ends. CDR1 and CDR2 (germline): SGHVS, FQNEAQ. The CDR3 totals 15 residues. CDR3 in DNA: TGTGCCAGCAGCATCGAACCGCTAAGCAATCAGCCCCAGCATTTT. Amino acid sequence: CASSIEPLSNQPQHF. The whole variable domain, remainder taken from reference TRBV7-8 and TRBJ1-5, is GAGVSQSPRYKVAKRGQDVALRCDPISGHVSLFWYQQALGQGPEFLTYFQNEAQLDKSGLPSDRFFAERPEGSVSTLKIQRTQQEDSAVYLCASSIEPLSNQPQHFGDGTRLSIL.

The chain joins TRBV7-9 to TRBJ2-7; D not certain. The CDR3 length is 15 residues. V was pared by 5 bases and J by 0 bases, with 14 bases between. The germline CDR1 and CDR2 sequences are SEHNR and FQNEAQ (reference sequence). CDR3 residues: CASSATTSSSYEQYF. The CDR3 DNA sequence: TGTGCCAGCAGCGCCACGACTTCCAGCTCCTACGAGCAGTACTTC.

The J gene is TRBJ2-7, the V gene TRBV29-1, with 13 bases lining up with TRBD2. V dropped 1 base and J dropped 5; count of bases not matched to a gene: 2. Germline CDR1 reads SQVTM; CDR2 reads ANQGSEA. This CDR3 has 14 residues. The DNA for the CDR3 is TGCAGCGTTGAAGGGACTAGCGGGAGACACGAGCAGTACTTC. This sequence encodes CSVEGTSGRHEQYF.

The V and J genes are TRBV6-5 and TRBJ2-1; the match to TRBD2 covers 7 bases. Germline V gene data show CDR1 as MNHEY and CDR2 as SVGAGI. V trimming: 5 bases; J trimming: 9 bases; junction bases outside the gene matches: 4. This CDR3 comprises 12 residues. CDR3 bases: TGTGCCAGCAGTACTTGGGGGGGTGAGCAGTTCTTC. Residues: CASSTWGGEQFF.

The DNA for the CDR3 is TGTGCCAGCAGTTTCTCCACCAATGAGCAGTTCTTC. Translation: CASSFSTNEQFF. The chain carries TRBV27 and TRBJ2-1; the D is unclear. Between the trimmed V and J ends, which lost 3 bases and 6 bases, there was a span of 6 bases. CDR1 and CDR2 from the germline V gene are MNHEY and SMNVEV (reference sequence). This CDR3 spans 12 amino acids.

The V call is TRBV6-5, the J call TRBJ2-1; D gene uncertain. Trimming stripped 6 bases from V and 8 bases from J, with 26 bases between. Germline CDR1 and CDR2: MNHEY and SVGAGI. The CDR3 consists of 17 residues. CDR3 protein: CASSYAFGPYSPHEQFF. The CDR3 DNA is TGTGCCAGCAGCTACGCGTTTGGACCATATAGTCCCCATGAGCAGTTCTTC.

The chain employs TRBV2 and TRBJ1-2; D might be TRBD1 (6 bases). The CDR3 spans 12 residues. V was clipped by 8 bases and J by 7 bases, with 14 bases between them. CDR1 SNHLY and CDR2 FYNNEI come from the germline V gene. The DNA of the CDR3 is TGTGCCAGCCCAGGGGTACAAGGTGGCTACACCTTC. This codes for CASPGVQGGYTF.

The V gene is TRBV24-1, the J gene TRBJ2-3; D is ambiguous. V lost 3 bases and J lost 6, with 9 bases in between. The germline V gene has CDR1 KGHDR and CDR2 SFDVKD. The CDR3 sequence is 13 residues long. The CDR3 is CATSDPPLDTQYF. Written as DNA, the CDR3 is TGTGCCACCAGTGATCCACCACTCGATACGCAGTATTTT.

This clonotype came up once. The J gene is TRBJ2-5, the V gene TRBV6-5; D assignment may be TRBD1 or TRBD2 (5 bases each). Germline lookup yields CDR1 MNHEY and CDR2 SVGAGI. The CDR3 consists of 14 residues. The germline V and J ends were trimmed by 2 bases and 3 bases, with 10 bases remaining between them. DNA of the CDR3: TGTGCCAGCAGTTACGTTAGGGGAGAAGAGACCCAGTACTTC. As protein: CASSYVRGEETQYF.

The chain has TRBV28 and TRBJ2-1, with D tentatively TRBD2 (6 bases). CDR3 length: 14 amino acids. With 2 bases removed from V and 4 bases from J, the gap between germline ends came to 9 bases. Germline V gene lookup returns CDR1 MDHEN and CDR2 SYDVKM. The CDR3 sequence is CASSLDGGYNEQFF. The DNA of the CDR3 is TGTGCCAGCAGTTTAGACGGAGGGTACAATGAGCAGTTCTTC.

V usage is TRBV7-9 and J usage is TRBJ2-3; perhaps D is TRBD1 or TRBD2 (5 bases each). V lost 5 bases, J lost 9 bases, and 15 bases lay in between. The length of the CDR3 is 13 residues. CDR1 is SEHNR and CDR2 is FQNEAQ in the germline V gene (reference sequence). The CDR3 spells CASSPQSRDTQYF. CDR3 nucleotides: TGTGCCAGCAGCCCCCAATCCCGGGACACGCAGTATTTT.

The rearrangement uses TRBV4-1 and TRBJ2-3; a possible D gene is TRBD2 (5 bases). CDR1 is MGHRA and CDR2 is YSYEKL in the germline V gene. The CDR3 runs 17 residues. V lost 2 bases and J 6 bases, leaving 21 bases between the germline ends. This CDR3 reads CASSQPIDREISDTQYF. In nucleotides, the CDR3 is TGCGCCAGCAGCCAACCTATTGACCGGGAAATCTCTGATACGCAGTATTTT.

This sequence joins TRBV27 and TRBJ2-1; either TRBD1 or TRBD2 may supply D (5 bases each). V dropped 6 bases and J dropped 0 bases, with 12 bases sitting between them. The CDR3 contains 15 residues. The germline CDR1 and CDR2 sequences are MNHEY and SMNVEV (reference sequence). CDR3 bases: TGTGCCAGCAGGGGGGTGGGCCTCTCCTACAATGAGCAGTTCTTC. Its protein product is CASRGVGLSYNEQFF.

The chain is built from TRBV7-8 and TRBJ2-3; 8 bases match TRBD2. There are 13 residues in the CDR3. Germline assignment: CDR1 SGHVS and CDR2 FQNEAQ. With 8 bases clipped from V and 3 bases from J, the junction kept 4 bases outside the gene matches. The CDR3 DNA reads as TGTGCCAGCCGGGAGGGTCGGACAGATACGCAGTATTTT. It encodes CASREGRTDTQYF.

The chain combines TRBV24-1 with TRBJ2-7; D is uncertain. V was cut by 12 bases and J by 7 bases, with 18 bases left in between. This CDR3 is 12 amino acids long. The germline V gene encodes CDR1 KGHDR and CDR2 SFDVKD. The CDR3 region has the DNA TGTGCCGCTCAAGTCCCGACTGGAGAGCAGTACTTC. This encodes CAAQVPTGEQYF.

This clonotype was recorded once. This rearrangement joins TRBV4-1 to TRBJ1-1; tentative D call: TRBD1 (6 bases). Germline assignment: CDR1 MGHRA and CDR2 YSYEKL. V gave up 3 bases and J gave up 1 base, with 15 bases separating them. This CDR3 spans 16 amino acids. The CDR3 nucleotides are TGCGCCAGCAGCCACCCCTCCTCGGGACAGAACACTGAAGCTTTCTTT. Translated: CASSHPSSGQNTEAFF.

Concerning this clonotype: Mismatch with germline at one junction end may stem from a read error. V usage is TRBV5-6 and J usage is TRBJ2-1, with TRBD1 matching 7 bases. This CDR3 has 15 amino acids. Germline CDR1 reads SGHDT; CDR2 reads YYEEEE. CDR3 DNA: TGTGCCAGCAGCTTACAGGGGCTCCGGGACAAGGAGCAGTTCTTC. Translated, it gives CASSLQGLRDKEQFF.

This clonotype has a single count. The DNA for the CDR3 is TGCGCCAGCAGCCAGGGACAGGGTGCCTATGGCTACACCTTC. It codes for CASSQGQGAYGYTF. V and J are TRBV4-1 and TRBJ1-2; 9 bases are shared with TRBD1. Losses at the gene ends were 3 bases for V and 4 bases for J; bases not matched to a gene: 3. The CDR3 extends over 14 amino acids. Germline V gene sequence: CDR1 MGHRA, CDR2 YSYEKL.

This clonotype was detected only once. CDR3 sequence reads: CASSVERDRRTGLGYTF. The CDR3 DNA is TGTGCCAGCAGCGTAGAGCGGGACAGACGAACTGGGCTTGGCTACACCTTC. The chain is built from TRBV9 and TRBJ1-2, with 7 nucleotides matching TRBD1. Germline assignment: CDR1 SGDLS and CDR2 YYNGEE. Germline trimming cut 0 bases from V and 7 bases from J; bases unmatched to any gene: 15. The length of the CDR3 is 17 residues.

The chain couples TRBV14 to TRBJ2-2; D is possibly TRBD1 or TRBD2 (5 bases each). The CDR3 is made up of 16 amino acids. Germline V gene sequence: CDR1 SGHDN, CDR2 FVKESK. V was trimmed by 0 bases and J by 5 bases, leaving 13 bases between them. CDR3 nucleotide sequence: TGTGCCAGCAGCCAAGAGGGGCTAGCTGGGACCGGGGAGCTGTTTTTT. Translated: CASSQEGLAGTGELFF.

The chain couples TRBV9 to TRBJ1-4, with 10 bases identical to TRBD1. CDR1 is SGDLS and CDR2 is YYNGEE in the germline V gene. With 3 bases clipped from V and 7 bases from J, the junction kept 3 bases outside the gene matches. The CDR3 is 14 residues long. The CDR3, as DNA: TGTGCCAGCAGCGCGACAGGGGGCTCTGAAAAACTGTTTTTT. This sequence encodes CASSATGGSEKLFF.

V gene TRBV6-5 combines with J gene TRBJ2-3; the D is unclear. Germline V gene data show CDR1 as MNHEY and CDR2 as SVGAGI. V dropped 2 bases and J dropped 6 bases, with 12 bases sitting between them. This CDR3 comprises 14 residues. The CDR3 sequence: CASSYTDGRDTQYF. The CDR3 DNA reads TGTGCCAGCAGTTACACAGACGGCCGCGATACGCAGTATTTT.

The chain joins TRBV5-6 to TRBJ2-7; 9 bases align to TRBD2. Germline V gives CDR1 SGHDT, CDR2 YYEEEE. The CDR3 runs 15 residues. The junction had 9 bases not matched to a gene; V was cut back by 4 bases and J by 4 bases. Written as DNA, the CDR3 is TGTGCCAGCAGCGAGAAGCGGGGGGCGCGGTACGAGCAGTACTTC. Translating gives CASSEKRGARYEQYF.

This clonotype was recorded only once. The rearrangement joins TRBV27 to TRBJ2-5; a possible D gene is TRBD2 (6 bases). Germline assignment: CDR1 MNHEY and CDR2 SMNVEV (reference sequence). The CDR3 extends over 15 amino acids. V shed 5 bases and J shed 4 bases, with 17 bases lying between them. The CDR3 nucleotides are TGTGCCAGCAGTCCTAGGAGGGGCGGCCGAGAGACCCAGTACTTC. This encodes CASSPRRGGRETQYF.

The CDR3 DNA reads as TGTGCCAGCAGCTTGGAGGCCCCATATGAGCAGTTCTTC. Encoded protein: CASSLEAPYEQFF. The chain has TRBV5-4 and TRBJ2-1; D is ambiguous. The V gene lost 0 bases and the J gene lost 8 bases, with 9 bases spanning the gap. Per germline, CDR1 SGHNT and CDR2 YYREEE (reference sequence). The CDR3 totals 13 residues.

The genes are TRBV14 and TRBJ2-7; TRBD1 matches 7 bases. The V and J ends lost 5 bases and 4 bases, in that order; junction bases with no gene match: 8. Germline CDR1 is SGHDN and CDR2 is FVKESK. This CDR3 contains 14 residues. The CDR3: CASSSTGQRYEQYF. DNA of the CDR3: TGTGCCAGCAGCTCGACGGGACAGCGGTACGAGCAGTACTTC.

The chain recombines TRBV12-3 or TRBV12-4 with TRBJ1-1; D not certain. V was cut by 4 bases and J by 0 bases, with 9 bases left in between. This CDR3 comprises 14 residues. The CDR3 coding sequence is TGTGCCAGCAGTTCTAGCTTTATGAACACTGAAGCTTTCTTT. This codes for CASSSSFMNTEAFF.